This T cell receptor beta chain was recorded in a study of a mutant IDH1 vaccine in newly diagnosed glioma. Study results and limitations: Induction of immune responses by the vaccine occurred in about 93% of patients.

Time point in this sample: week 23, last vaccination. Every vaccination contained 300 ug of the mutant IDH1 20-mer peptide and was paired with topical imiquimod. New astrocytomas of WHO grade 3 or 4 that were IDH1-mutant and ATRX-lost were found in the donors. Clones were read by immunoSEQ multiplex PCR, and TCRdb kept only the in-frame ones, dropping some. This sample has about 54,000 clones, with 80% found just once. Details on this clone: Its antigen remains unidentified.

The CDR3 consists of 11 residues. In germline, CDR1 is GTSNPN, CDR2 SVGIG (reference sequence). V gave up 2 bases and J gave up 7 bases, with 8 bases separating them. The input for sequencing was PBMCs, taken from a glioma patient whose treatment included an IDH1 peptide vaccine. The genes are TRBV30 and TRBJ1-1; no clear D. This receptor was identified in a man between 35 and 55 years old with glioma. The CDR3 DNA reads TGTGCCTGGAGTCGGGCAGTTGAAGCTTTCTTT. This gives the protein CAWSRAVEAFF. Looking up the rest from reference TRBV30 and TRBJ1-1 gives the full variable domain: SQTIHQWPATLVQPVGSPLSLECTVEGTSNPNLYWYRQAAGRGLQLLFYSVGIGQISSEVPQNLSASRPQDRQFILSSKKLLLSDSGFYLCAWSRAVEAFFGQGTRLTVV.